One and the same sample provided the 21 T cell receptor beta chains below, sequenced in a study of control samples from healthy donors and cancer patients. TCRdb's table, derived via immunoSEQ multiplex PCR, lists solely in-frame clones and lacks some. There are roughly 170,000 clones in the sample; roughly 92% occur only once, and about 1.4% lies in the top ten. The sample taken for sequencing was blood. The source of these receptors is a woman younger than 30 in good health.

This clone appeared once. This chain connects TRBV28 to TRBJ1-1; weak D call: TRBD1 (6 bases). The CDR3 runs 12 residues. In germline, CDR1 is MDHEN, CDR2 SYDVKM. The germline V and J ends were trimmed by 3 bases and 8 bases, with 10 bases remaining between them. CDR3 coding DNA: TGTGCCAGCAGTTTGTACAGGGCCGAAGCTTTCTTT. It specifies CASSLYRAEAFF.

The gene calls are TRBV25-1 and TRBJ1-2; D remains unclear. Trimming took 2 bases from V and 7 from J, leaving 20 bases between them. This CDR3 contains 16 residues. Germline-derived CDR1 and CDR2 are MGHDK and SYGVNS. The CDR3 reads CASSEEVRAAPGGYTF. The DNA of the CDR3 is TGTGCCAGCAGTGAAGAAGTGCGTGCCGCTCCTGGTGGCTACACCTTC.

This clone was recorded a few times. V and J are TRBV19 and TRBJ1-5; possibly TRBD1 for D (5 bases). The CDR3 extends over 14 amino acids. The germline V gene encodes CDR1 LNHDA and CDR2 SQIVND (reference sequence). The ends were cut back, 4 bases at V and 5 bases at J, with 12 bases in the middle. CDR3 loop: CASSTGGDYQPQHF. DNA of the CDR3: TGTGCCAGTAGTACCGGGGGGGATTATCAGCCCCAGCATTTT.

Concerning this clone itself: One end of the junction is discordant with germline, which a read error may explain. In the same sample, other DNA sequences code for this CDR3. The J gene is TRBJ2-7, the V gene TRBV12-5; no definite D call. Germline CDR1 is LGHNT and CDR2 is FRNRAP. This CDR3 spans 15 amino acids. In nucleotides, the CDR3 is TGCGCTAGTGGTTCACCCCCCACGTCTCGCTACGAGCAGTACTTC. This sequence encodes CASGSPPTSRYEQYF.

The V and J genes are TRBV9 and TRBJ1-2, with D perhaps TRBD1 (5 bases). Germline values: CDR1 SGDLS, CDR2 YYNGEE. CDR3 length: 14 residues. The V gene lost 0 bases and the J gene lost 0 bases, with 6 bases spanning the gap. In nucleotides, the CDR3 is TGTGCCAGCAGCGTAGGGGGACCTAACTATGGCTACACCTTC. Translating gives CASSVGGPNYGYTF.

Written as DNA, the CDR3 is TGTGCCAGCAGCCTAGGGACACTCAGCAATCAGCCCCAGCATTTT. It yields the protein CASSLGTLSNQPQHF. The genes are TRBV3-1 (or the pseudogene TRBV3-2) and TRBJ1-5, with D perhaps matching TRBD1 (6 bases). Trimming removed 4 bases at V and 1 base at J, with 11 bases between. CDR1 LGHDT and CDR2 YNNKEL come from the germline V gene (reference sequence). The CDR3 consists of 15 residues.

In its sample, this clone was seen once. The CDR3 bases are TGTGCCACCAGCCGGGCGGGGGTTGACACTGAAGCTTTCTTT. Translating it yields CATSRAGVDTEAFF. The V gene is TRBV24-1, the J gene TRBJ1-1; tentative D call: TRBD1 (5 bases). There are 14 residues in the CDR3. V lost 7 bases and J 3 bases, leaving 14 bases between the germline ends. CDR1 is KGHDR, CDR2 SFDVKD, per germline.

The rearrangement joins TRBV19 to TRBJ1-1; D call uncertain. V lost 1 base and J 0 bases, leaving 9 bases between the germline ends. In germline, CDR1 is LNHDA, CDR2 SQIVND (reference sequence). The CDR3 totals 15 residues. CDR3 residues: CASSIGAVMNTEAFF. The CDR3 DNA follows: TGTGCCAGTAGTATAGGGGCCGTGATGAACACTGAAGCTTTCTTT.

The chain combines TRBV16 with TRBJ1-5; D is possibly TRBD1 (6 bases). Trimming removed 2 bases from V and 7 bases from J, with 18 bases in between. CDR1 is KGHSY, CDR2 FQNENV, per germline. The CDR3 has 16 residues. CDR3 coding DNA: TGTGCCAGCAGCCAAGGGACCAGGGGAACTGGACAGCCCCAGCATTTT. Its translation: CASSQGTRGTGQPQHF.

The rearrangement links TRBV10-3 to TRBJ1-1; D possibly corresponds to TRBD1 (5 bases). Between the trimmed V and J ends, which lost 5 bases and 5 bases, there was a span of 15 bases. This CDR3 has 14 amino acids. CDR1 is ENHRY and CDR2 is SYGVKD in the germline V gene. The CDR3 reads CAISNRLVGTEAFF. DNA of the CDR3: TGTGCCATCAGTAACAGGCTAGTGGGAACTGAAGCTTTCTTT.

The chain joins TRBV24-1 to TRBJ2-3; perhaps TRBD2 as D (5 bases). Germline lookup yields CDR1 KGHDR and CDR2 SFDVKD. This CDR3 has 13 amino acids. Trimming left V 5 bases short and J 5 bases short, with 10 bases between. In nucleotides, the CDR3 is TGTGCCACCAGTGCAGGAGGAGGAGATACGCAGTATTTT. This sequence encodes CATSAGGGDTQYF.

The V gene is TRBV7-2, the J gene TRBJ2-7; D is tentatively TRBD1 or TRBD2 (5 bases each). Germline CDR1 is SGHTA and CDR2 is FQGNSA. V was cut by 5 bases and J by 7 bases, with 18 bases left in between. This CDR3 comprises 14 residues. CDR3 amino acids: CASSQLRGAMEQYF. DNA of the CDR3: TGTGCCAGCAGCCAATTACGAGGGGCAATGGAGCAGTACTTC.

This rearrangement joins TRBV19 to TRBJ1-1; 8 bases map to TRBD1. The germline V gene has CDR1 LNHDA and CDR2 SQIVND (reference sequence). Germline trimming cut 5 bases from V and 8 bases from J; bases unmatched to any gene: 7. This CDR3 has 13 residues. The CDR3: CASSRTGMEEAFF. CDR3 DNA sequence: TGTGCCAGTAGTCGGACAGGGATGGAAGAAGCTTTCTTT.

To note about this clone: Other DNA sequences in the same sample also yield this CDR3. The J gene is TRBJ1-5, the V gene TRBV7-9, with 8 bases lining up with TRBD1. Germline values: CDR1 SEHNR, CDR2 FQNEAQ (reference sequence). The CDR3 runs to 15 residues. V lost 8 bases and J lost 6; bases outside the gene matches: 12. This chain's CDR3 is CASGHGTGGGQPQHF. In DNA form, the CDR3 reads TGTGCCAGCGGACATGGGACAGGAGGGGGTCAGCCCCAGCATTTT.

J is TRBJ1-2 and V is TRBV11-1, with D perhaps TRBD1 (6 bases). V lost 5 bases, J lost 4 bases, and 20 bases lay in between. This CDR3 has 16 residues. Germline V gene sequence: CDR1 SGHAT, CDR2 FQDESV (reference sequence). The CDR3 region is CASSALNGGRIYGYTF. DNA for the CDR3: TGTGCCAGCAGCGCACTGAACGGGGGGCGGATCTATGGCTACACCTTC.

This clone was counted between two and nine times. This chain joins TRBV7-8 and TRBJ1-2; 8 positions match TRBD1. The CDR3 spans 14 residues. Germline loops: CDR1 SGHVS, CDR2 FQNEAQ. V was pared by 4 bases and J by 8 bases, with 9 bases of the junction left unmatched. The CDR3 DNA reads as TGTGCCAGCAGCTCCCGGACAGGGAATAAGGGCTACACCTTC. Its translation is CASSSRTGNKGYTF.

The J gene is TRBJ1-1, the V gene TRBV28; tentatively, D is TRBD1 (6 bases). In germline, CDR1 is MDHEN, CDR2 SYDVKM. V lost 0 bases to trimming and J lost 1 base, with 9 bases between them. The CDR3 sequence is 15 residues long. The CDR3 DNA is TGTGCCAGCAGTTTATGGGCAGGGGCGAACACTGAAGCTTTCTTT. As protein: CASSLWAGANTEAFF.

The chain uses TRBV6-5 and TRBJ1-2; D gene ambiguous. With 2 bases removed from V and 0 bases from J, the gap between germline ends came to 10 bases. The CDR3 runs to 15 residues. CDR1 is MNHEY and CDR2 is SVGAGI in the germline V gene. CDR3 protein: CASSYNQNPNYGYTF. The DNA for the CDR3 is TGTGCCAGCAGTTACAATCAGAATCCTAACTATGGCTACACCTTC.

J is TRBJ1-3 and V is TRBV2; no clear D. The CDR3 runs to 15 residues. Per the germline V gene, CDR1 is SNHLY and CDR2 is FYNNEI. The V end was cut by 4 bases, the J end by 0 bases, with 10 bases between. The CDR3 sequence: CASSASAFSGNTIYF. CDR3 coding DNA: TGTGCCAGCAGTGCTAGTGCGTTCTCTGGAAACACCATATATTTT.

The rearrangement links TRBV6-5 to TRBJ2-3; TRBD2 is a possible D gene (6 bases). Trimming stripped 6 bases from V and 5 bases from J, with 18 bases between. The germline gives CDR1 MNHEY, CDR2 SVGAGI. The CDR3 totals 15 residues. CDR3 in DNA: TGTGCCAGCAGACGCGGGACGGGGCTAATAGATACGCAGTATTTT. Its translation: CASRRGTGLIDTQYF.

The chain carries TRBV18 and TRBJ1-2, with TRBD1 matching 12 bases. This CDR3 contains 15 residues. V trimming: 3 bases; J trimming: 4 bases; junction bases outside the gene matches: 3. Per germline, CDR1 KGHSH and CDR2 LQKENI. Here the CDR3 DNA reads TGTGCCAGCTCACCGGGACAGGGGGCCCCCTATGGCTACACCTTC. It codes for CASSPGQGAPYGYTF. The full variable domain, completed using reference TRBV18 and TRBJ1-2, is NAGVMQNPRHLVRRRGQEARLRCSPMKGHSHVYWYRQLPEEGLKFMVYLQKENIIDESGMPKERFSAEFPKEGPSILRIQQVVRGDSAAYFCASSPGQGAPYGYTFGSGTRLTVV.